This T cell receptor (beta chain) was retrieved from a study of blood T cell repertoires in COVID-19. Per the study methods: Estimation of nucleated cell counts relied on the amplification of reference gene primers. Assay: immunoSEQ multiplex PCR; the TCRdb copy retains only in-frame clones and omits some. For V, J and clone size, that table is used; D and trimming come from the DNA. The sample gives 300,000 to 400,000 clones, roughly 90% of which show up once; less than 3% is in the top ten. V dropped 3 bases and J dropped 11 bases, with 10 bases sitting between them. The CDR3 consists of 11 residues. Seattle participants joined during active infection and were tracked over time.

The sample taken for sequencing was peripheral blood. The chain employs TRBV12-3 or TRBV12-4 and TRBJ1-1; possibly TRBD1 for D (5 bases). This clonotype originated in a woman aged 25 to 39 with COVID-19, enrolled during active disease. The CDR3 loop reads CASSLGGVAFF. The CDR3 nucleotides read TGTGCCAGCAGTTTGGGGGGGGTGGCTTTCTTT.